A single sample gave rise to the 21 T cell receptor beta chains below, sequenced in a study of T cells in Graves' hyperthyroidism and ophthalmopathy. RNA transcripts provided the source from which TCR beta CDR3 regions were amplified. First-round RT-PCR with HTBI primers amplified the TCR CDR3 region. TCRdb ran MiXCR on the multiplex PCR reads and lists one entry per CDR3 protein. Altogether a few hundred thousand distinct CDR3 sequences are present, 15% to 19% being singletons, with the ten largest covering roughly a quarter. The specimen was blood. The receptor set was obtained from a woman in her late teens or twenties with Graves' hyperthyroidism that later progressed to Graves' ophthalmopathy.

V gene TRBV27 combines with J gene TRBJ2-2; TRBD1 matches at 12 bases. This CDR3 has 15 residues. V trimming: 9 bases; J trimming: 7 bases; junction bases outside the gene matches: 9. Germline-derived CDR1 and CDR2 are MNHEY and SMNVEV (reference sequence). The CDR3 is CASRPGQGAFGELFF. DNA of the CDR3: TGTGCCAGTAGGCCGGGACAGGGGGCCTTCGGGGAGCTGTTTTTT.

CDR3 in amino acids: CASSLRGPMNTEAFF. The CDR3 nucleotides read TGTGCCAGCAGTTTAAGGGGTCCCATGAACACTGAAGCTTTCTTT. V usage is TRBV28 and J usage is TRBJ1-1; maybe TRBD1 (5 bases). V shed 2 bases and J shed 0 bases, with 10 bases lying between them. The CDR3 has 15 residues. Germline assignment: CDR1 MDHEN and CDR2 SYDVKM.

V gene TRBV20-1 combines with J gene TRBJ2-1, with 11 nucleotides matching TRBD1. V trimming: 5 bases; J trimming: 7 bases; junction bases outside the gene matches: 7. Germline V gene sequence: CDR1 DFQATT, CDR2 SNEGSKA (reference sequence). The CDR3 runs 14 residues. The CDR3 here is CSAARTGGMNEQFF. DNA of the CDR3: TGCAGTGCTGCCCGGACAGGGGGCATGAATGAGCAGTTCTTC.

This clonotype was seen at least ten times. The chain recombines TRBV29-1 with TRBJ2-1; 8 bases are shared with TRBD1. The CDR3 covers 13 residues. Germline CDR1 is SQVTM and CDR2 is ANQGSEA. The V segment lost 3 bases and the J segment 5 bases; nucleotides outside the gene matches: 3. DNA of the CDR3: TGCAGCGTTGACAGGGGGCCGAACAATGAGCAGTTCTTC. Its protein product is CSVDRGPNNEQFF.

This chain links TRBV12-5 with TRBJ2-5; D remains unclear. V was shortened by 4 bases and J by 3 bases, with 12 bases between the two germline ends. The germline V gene encodes CDR1 LGHNT and CDR2 FRNRAP. The CDR3 has 14 amino acids. In DNA, the CDR3 is TGTGCTAGTGGTTGCCCTGGCGCCGAAGAGACCCAGTACTTC. This gives the protein CASGCPGAEETQYF.

This clonotype was seen at least ten times. The chain couples TRBV2 to TRBJ2-7; 8 bases are a match to TRBD1. After removal of 4 bases from V and 2 bases from J, the junction contained 4 bases not matched to a gene. CDR3 length: 14 residues. Germline V gene lookup returns CDR1 SNHLY and CDR2 FYNNEI. The CDR3 DNA is TGTGCCAGCAGTGGGACAGGGTCTACCTACGAGCAGTACTTC. Its protein product is CASSGTGSTYEQYF.

This chain's CDR3 is CASSYGTGGEGTYNSPLHF. In nucleotides, the CDR3 is TGTGCCAGTAGCTACGGGACAGGGGGCGAAGGGACCTATAATTCACCCCTCCACTTT. This chain uses TRBV19 with TRBJ1-6, with 12 bases aligning to TRBD1. The CDR3 is 19 amino acids. With V trimmed by 6 bases and J by 2 bases, 11 bases remained unmatched. Germline lookup yields CDR1 LNHDA and CDR2 SQIVND (reference sequence). Variable domain in full (rest from reference TRBV19 and TRBJ1-6): DGGITQSPKYLFRKEGQNVTLSCEQNLNHDAMYWYRQDPGQGLRLIYYSQIVNDFQKGDIAEGYSVSREKKESFPLTVTSAQKNPTAFYLCASSYGTGGEGTYNSPLHFGNGTRLTVT.

This clonotype was seen at least ten times. The chain couples TRBV6-1 to TRBJ1-6; perhaps TRBD1 as D (5 bases). The CDR3 length is 11 residues. CDR1 and CDR2 from the germline V gene are MNHNS and SASEGT. V lost 7 bases, J lost 15 bases, and 13 bases lay in between. This CDR3 is CASTSGWHLHF. CDR3 DNA sequence: TGTGCCAGCACCTCAGGGTGGCACCTCCACTTT.

The rearrangement uses TRBV18 and TRBJ2-7; D remains ambiguous. Germline CDR1 reads KGHSH; CDR2 reads LQKENI. The CDR3 totals 14 residues. Trimming took 0 bases from V and 1 from J, leaving 7 bases between them. DNA of the CDR3: TGTGCCAGCTCACCACCGTCGATTTCCTACGAGCAGTACTTC. Translating it yields CASSPPSISYEQYF.

This clonotype was recorded at least ten times. The rearrangement links TRBV12-3 or TRBV12-4 to TRBJ1-1, with D maybe TRBD1 (6 bases). Trimming stripped 4 bases from V and 4 bases from J, with 10 bases between. The CDR3 runs 13 residues. CDR3 DNA: TGTGCCAGCAGTTGGCAGGGGAGCACTGAAGCTTTCTTT. This encodes CASSWQGSTEAFF.

This sequence joins TRBV10-1 and TRBJ2-3; possible D gene TRBD2, 6 bases. The CDR3 contains 15 residues. CDR1 WNHNN and CDR2 SYGVQD come from the germline V gene (reference sequence). With 2 bases removed from V and 2 bases from J, the gap between germline ends came to 11 bases. This CDR3 reads CASSEAVADTDTQYF. The CDR3, as DNA: TGCGCCAGCAGTGAGGCCGTAGCGGACACAGATACGCAGTATTTT.

This clonotype was observed many times. This chain's CDR3 is CASSLWMGSLSYEQYF. In nucleotides, the CDR3 is TGTGCCAGCAGTTTATGGATGGGATCTCTCTCCTACGAGCAGTACTTC. V and J are TRBV28 and TRBJ2-7; D call uncertain. The germline gives CDR1 MDHEN, CDR2 SYDVKM. Trimming cost V 0 bases and J 0 bases, with 12 bases left between them. The CDR3 sequence is 16 residues long.

Many counts were recorded for this clonotype. The CDR3 nucleotides are TGCAGTGCTAAGTTGGGCAGGGGTCTCTACGAGCAGTACTTC. Amino acid sequence: CSAKLGRGLYEQYF. This chain uses TRBV20-1 with TRBJ2-7, with a possible D match to TRBD1 (6 bases). The V end lost 4 bases, the J end lost 3 bases, and 16 bases lay between the germline ends. Germline V gives CDR1 DFQATT, CDR2 SNEGSKA (reference sequence). The CDR3 is 14 residues long.

The chain uses TRBV20-1 and TRBJ2-2; D is uncertain. Germline V gene lookup returns CDR1 DFQATT and CDR2 SNEGSKA (reference sequence). V lost 1 base and J 0 bases, leaving 6 bases between the germline ends. This CDR3 has 14 residues. This chain's CDR3 is CSARVLSNTGELFF. For the CDR3, the DNA is TGCAGTGCTAGAGTTCTATCGAACACCGGGGAGCTGTTTTTT.

There are many counts of this clonotype. The J gene is TRBJ2-1, the V gene TRBV6-1; 10 bases are shared with TRBD1. This CDR3 has 15 amino acids. After removal of 6 bases from V and 2 bases from J, the junction contained 4 bases not matched to a gene. CDR1 MNHNS and CDR2 SASEGT come from the germline V gene. The CDR3 nucleotides are TGTGCCAGCAGCACCGGGACAGGGGCCTACAATGAGCAGTTCTTC. It translates to CASSTGTGAYNEQFF.

This clonotype was counted ten times or more. The J gene is TRBJ2-5, the V gene TRBV3-1, with TRBD1 matching 10 bases. Germline lookup yields CDR1 LGHDT and CDR2 YNNKEL (reference sequence). The CDR3 extends over 17 amino acids. V gave up 4 bases and J gave up 4 bases; unmatched junction bases: 12. CDR3 sequence (DNA): TGTGCCAGCAGCCGGAACCGGGACAGGGGAAGTGCAGAGACCCAGTACTTC. The encoded protein is CASSRNRDRGSAETQYF.

This clonotype was observed at least ten times. The J gene is TRBJ1-1, the V gene TRBV7-2; tentatively, D is TRBD1 (5 bases). CDR1 is SGHTA, CDR2 FQGNSA, per germline. V was pared by 3 bases and J by 0 bases, with 14 bases between. CDR3 length: 16 amino acids. DNA of the CDR3: TGTGCCAGCAGCTTTCGGGACTCGAGCATGAACACTGAAGCTTTCTTT. Protein sequence: CASSFRDSSMNTEAFF.

The chain employs TRBV20-1 and TRBJ2-3; 7 bases are shared with TRBD2. The ends lost 5 bases at V and 4 bases at J; junction bases unmatched: 3. The V gene's germline CDR1 is DFQATT and CDR2 SNEGSKA (reference sequence). The CDR3 is 12 amino acids. The CDR3 DNA follows: TGCAGTGCTCGGGACTACTCAGATACGCAGTATTTT. Translation gives CSARDYSDTQYF.

V is TRBV13 and J is TRBJ2-7; D perhaps matches TRBD1 (6 bases). Per the germline V gene, CDR1 is PRHDT and CDR2 is FYEKMQ (reference sequence). V lost 5 bases to trimming and J lost 3 bases, with 11 bases between them. The CDR3 is made up of 13 amino acids. The chain's CDR3 is CASSDGQNYEQYF. Written as DNA, the CDR3 is TGTGCCAGCAGCGATGGACAGAACTACGAGCAGTACTTC.

With regard to this clonotype: A much larger clone lies a single base off, so this may be a read error. The J gene is TRBJ1-1, the V gene TRBV27; D is unclear. The CDR3 length is 13 residues. Germline CDR1 is MNHEY and CDR2 is SMNVEV (reference sequence). V shed 10 bases and J shed 0 bases, with 12 bases lying between them. The CDR3 coding sequence is TGTGCCATCAAGCCGGGGATGAACACTGAAGCTTTCTTT. Its translation is CAIKPGMNTEAFF.

The chain links TRBV19 to TRBJ2-4, with TRBD2 identical over 16 bases. Looked up from germline, CDR1 is LNHDA and CDR2 is SQIVND (reference sequence). CDR3 length equals 17 residues. V was pared by 6 bases and J by 7 bases, with 9 bases of the junction left unmatched. In nucleotides, the CDR3 is TGTGCCAGTAGCAAGGGGGGACTAGCGGGAGGGCCCAACATTCAGTACTTC. This encodes CASSKGGLAGGPNIQYF.